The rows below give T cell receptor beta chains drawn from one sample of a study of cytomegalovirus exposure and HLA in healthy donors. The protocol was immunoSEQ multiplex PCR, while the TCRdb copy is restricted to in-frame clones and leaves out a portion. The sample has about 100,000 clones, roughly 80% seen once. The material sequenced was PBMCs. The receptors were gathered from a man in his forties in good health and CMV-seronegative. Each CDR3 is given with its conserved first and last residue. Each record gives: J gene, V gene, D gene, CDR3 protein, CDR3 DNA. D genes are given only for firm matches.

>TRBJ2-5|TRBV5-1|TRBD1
CASSSPGQGVTQYF
TGCGCCAGCAGCTCACCGGGACAGGGGGTGACCCAGTACTTC
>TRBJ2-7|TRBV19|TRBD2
CASSMGLAPTYEQYF
TGTGCCAGTAGTATGGGACTAGCGCCTACCTACGAGCAGTACTTC
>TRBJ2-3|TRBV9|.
CASSVYSTGLDTQYF
TGTGCCAGCAGCGTATATTCAACGGGACTAGATACGCAGTATTTT
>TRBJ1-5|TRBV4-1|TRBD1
CASSQETGKSQPQHF
TGCGCCAGCAGCCAAGAGACAGGGAAGAGCCAGCCCCAGCATTTT
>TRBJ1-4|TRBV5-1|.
CASREGTAATNEKLFF
TGCGCCAGCAGGGAGGGGACGGCTGCAACTAATGAAAAACTGTTTTTT
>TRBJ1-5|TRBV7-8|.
CASSLAGGSSPNSNQPQHF
TGTGCCAGCAGCTTAGCCGGGGGTAGCTCTCCTAATAGCAATCAGCCCCAGCATTTT
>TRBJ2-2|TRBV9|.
CASSVGLGGNTGELFF
TGTGCCAGCAGCGTAGGGCTAGGGGGGAACACCGGGGAGCTGTTTTTT
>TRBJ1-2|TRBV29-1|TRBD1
CSVADRGGGYTF
TGCAGCGTTGCGGACAGGGGTGGTGGCTACACCTTC
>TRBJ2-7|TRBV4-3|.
CASSRRLTHRGSGDEQYF
TGCGCCAGCAGCCGACGTCTAACCCACAGGGGTAGCGGGGACGAGCAGTACTTC
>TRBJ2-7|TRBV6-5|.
CASSQSTGSYEQYF
TGTGCCAGCAGCCAATCGACAGGTTCCTACGAGCAGTACTTC
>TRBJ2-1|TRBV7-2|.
CASSFNPQGHEQFF
TGTGCCAGCAGCTTCAACCCCCAGGGGCACGAGCAGTTCTTC
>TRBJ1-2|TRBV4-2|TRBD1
CASSQTGTYGYTF
TGTGCCAGCAGCCAGACAGGGACCTATGGCTACACCTTC
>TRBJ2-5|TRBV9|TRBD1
CASSVNPTGVAETQYF
TGTGCCAGCAGCGTAAACCCTACAGGGGTAGCGGAGACCCAGTACTTC